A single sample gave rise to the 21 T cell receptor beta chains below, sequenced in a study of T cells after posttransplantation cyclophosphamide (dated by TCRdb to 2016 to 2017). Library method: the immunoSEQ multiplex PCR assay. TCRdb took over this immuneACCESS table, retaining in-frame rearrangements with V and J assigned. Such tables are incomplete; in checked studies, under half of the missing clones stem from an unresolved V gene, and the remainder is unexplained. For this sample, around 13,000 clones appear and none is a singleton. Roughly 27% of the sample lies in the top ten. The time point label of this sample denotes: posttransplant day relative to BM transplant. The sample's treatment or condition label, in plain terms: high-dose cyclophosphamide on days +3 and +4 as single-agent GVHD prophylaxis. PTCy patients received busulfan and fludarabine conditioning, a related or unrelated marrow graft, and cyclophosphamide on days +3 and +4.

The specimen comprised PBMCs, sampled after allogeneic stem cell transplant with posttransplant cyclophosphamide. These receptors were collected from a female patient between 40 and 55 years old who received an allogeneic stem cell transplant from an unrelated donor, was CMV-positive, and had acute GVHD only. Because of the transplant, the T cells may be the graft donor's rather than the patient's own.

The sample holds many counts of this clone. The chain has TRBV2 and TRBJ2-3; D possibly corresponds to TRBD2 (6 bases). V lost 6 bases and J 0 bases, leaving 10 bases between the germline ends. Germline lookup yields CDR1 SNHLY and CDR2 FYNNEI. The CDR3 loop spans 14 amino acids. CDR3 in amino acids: CASRKTRSTDTQYF. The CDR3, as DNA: TGTGCCAGCAGGAAGACTAGGAGCACAGATACGCAGTATTTT.

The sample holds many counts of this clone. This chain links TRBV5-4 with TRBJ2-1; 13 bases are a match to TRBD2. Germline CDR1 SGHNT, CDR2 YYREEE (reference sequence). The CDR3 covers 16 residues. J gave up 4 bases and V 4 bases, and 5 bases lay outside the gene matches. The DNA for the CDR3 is TGTGCCAGCAGCCCTCGGACTAGCGGGAGATACAATGAGCAGTTCTTC. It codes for CASSPRTSGRYNEQFF. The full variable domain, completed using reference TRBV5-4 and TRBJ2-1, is ETGVTQSPTHLIKTRGQQVTLRCSSQSGHNTVSWYQQALGQGPQFIFQYYREEENGRGNFPPRFSGLQFPNYSSELNVNALELDDSALYLCASSPRTSGRYNEQFFGPGTRLTVL.

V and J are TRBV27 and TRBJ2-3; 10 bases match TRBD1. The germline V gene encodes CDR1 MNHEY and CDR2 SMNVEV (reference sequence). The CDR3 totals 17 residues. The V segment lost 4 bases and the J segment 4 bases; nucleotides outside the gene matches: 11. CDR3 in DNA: TGTGCCAGCAGTTGGACAGTACCGGGACAGGGGCCAGATACGCAGTATTTT. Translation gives CASSWTVPGQGPDTQYF.

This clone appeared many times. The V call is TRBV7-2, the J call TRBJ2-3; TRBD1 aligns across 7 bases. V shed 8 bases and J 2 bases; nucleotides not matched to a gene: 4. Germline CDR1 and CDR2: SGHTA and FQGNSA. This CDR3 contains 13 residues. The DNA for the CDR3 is TGTGCCAGCGAAACAGGGGTCACAGATACGCAGTATTTT. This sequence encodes CASETGVTDTQYF.

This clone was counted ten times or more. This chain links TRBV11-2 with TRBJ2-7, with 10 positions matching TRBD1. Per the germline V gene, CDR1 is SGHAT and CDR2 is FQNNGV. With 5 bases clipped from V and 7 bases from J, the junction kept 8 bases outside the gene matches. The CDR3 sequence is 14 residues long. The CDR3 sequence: CASSRGGQGREQYF. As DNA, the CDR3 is TGTGCCAGCAGCAGGGGGGGACAGGGGCGAGAGCAGTACTTC.

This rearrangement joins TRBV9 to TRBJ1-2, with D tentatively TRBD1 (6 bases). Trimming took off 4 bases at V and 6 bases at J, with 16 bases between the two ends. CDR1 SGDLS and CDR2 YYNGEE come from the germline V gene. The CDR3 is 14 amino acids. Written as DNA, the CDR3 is TGTGCCAGCAGCCCAGAGGGGGTGTCCGATGGCTACACCTTC. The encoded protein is CASSPEGVSDGYTF. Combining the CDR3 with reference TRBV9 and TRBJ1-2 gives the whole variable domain DSGVTQTPKHLITATGQRVTLRCSPRSGDLSVYWYQQSLDQGLQFLIQYYNGEERAKGNILERFSAQQFPDLHSELNLSSLELGDSALYFCASSPEGVSDGYTFGSGTRLTVV.

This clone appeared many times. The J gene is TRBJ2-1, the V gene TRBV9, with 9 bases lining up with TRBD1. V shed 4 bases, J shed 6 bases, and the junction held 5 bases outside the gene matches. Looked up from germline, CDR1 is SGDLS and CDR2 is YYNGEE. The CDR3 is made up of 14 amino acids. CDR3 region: CASSPGQGSNEQFF. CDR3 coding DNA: TGTGCCAGCAGCCCCGGACAGGGGTCCAATGAGCAGTTCTTC. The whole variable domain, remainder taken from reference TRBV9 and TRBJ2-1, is DSGVTQTPKHLITATGQRVTLRCSPRSGDLSVYWYQQSLDQGLQFLIQYYNGEERAKGNILERFSAQQFPDLHSELNLSSLELGDSALYFCASSPGQGSNEQFFGPGTRLTVL.

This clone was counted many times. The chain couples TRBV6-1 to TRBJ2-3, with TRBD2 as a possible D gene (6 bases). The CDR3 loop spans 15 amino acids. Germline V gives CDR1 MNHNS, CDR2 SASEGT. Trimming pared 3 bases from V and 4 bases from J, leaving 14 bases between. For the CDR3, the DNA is TGTGCCAGCAGTGAGACGGCTAGCGACCCAGATACGCAGTATTTT. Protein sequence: CASSETASDPDTQYF.

The CDR3 loop reads CASSFDSFEKLFF. DNA of the CDR3: TGTGCCAGCAGTTTTGACAGTTTTGAAAAACTGTTTTTT. The chain has TRBV28 and TRBJ1-4; perhaps TRBD1 as D (5 bases). CDR1 is MDHEN, CDR2 SYDVKM, per germline. Between the trimmed V and J ends, which lost 3 bases and 7 bases, there was a span of 9 bases. The CDR3 covers 13 residues.

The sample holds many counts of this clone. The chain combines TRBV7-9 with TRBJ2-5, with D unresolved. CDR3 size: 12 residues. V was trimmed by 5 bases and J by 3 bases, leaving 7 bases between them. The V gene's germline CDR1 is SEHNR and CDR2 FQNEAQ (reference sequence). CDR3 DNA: TGTGCCAGCAGCCCGAGGAAAGAGACCCAGTACTTC. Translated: CASSPRKETQYF.

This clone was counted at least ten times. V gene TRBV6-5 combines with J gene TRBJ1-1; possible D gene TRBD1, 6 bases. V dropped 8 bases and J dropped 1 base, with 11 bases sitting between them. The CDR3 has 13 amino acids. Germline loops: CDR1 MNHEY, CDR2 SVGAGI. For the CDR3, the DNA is TGTGCCAGCCGACGGGACAAGAACACTGAAGCTTTCTTT. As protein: CASRRDKNTEAFF.

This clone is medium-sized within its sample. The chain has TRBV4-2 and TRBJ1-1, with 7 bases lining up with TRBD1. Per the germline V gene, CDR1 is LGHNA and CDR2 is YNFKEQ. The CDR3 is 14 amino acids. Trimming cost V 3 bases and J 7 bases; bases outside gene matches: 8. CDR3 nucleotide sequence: TGTGCCAGCAGCCAGGCAGGGGGTAGGGATGAAGCTTTCTTT. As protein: CASSQAGGRDEAFF.

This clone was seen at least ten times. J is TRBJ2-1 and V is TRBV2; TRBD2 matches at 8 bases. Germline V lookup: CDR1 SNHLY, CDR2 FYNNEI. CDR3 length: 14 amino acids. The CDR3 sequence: CATRFLAGVDEQFF. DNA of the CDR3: TGTGCTACCCGGTTCCTAGCGGGTGTCGATGAGCAGTTCTTC.

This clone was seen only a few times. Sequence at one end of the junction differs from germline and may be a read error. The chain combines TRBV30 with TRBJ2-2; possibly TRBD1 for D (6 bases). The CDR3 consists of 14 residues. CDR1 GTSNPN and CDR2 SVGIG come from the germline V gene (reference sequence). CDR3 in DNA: TGTGCCAGGAGTGGGGGCAGGCTCACCGGGGAGCTGTTTTTT. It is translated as CARSGGRLTGELFF. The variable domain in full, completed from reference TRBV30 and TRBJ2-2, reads SQTIHQWPATLVQPVGSPLSLECTVEGTSNPNLYWYRQAAGRGLQLLFYSVGIGQISSEVPQNLSASRPQDRQFILSSKKLLLSDSGFYLCARSGGRLTGELFFGEGSRLTVL.

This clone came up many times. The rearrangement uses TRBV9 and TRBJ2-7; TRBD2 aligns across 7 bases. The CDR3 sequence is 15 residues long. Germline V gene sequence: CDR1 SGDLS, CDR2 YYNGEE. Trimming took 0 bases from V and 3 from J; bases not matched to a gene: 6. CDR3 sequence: CASSVGGEGLYEQYF. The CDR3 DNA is TGTGCCAGCAGCGTAGGGGGGGAGGGCCTCTACGAGCAGTACTTC.

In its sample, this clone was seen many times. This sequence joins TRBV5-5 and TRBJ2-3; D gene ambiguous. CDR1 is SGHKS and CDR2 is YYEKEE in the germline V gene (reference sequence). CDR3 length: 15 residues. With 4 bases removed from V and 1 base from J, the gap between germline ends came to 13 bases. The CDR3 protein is CASSKTGFGTDTQYF. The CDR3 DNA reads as TGTGCCAGCAGCAAAACCGGGTTCGGCACAGATACGCAGTATTTT.

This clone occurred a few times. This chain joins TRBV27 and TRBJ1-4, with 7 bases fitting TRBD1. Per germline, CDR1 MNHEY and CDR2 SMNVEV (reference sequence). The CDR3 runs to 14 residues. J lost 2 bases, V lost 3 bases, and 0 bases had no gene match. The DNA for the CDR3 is TGTGCCAGCAGTTTGGGACAGACTAATGAAAAACTGTTTTTT. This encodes CASSLGQTNEKLFF.

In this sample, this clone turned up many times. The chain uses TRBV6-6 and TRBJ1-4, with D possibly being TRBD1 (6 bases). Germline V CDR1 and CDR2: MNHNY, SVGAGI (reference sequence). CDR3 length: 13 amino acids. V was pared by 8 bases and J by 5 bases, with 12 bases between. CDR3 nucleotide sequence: TGTGCCAGCTTCAGGGGTGAAAATGAAAAACTGTTTTTT. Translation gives CASFRGENEKLFF.

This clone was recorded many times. The chain's CDR3 is CASSYSSVLEQYF. The CDR3 nucleotides read TGTGCCAGCAGTTACTCGTCCGTTCTCGAGCAGTACTTC. The rearrangement joins TRBV6-5 to TRBJ2-7, with D unresolved. Trimming removed 0 bases at V and 6 bases at J, with 9 bases between. The CDR3 runs 13 residues. Germline V gene data show CDR1 as MNHEY and CDR2 as SVGAGI.

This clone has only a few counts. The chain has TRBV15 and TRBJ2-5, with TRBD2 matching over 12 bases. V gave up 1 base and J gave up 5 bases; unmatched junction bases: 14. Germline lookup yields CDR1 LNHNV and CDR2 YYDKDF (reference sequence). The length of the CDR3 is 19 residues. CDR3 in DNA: TGTGCCACCAGCAGAGTAAAGTTTGCAGCGGGACTAGCGGGTGAGACCCAGTACTTC. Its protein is CATSRVKFAAGLAGETQYF.

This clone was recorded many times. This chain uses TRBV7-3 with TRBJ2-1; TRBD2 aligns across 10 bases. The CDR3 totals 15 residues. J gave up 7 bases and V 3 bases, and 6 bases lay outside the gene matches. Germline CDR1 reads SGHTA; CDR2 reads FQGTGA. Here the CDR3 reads CASSFSSGRANEQFF. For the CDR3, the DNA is TGTGCCAGCAGCTTTTCGAGCGGGAGGGCAAATGAGCAGTTCTTC.